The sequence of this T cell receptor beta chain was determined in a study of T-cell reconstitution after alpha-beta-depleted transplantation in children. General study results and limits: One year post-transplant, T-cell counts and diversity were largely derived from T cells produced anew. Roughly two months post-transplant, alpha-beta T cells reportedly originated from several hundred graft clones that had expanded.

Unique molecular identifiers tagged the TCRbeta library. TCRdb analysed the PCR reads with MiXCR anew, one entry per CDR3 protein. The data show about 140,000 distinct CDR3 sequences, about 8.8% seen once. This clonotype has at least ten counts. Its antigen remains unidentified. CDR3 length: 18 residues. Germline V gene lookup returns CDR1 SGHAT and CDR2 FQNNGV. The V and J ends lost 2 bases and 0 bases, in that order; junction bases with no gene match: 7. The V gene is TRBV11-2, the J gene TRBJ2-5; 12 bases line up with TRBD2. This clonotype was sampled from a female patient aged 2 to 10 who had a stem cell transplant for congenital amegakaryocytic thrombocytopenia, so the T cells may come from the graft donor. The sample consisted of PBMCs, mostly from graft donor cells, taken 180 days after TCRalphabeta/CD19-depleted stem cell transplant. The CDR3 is CASSLYSSGGAYQETQYF. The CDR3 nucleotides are TGTGCCAGCAGCTTATATTCTAGCGGGGGGGCGTACCAAGAGACCCAGTACTTC.